This T cell receptor (beta chain) was sequenced during a study of response to subunit inactivated influenza vaccine. Findings of the study overall: Every seasonal influenza vaccination brings in few new T cells, the authors suggested.

MiXCR, run by TCRdb on the RT-PCR reads, gives a single entry per CDR3 protein. Of about 520,000 distinct CDR3 sequences listed, less than 30% were seen once; the top ten hold approximately 2%. This clonotype was recorded a few times. Its antigen remains unidentified. The receptor was isolated from a man aged 45-65 years who received an inactivated influenza vaccine. Source: CD4+ T cells sorted from PBMCs, taken 4 to 6 days after vaccination.

The CDR3 nucleotides are TGCAGTGCTCCGAGTGGGGGTGGACCTGGGACCCAGTACTTC. Amino acids: CSAPSGGGPGTQYF. V is TRBV20-1 and J is TRBJ2-5, with D perhaps being TRBD1 or TRBD2 (5 bases each). Between the trimmed V and J ends, which lost 5 bases and 7 bases, there was a span of 20 bases. Germline loops: CDR1 DFQATT, CDR2 SNEGSKA (reference sequence). The CDR3 is made up of 14 amino acids.